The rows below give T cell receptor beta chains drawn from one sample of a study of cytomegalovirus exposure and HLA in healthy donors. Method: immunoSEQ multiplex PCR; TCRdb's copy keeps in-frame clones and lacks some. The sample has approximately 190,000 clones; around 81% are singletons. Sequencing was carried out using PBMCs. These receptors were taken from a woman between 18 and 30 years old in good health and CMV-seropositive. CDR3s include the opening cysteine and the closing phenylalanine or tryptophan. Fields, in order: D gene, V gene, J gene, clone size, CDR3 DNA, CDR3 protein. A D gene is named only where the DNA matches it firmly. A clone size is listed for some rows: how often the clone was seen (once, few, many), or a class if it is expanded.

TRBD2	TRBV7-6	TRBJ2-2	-	TGTGCCAGCAGCCCCCGACTAGCGGGGGGGCCAGTCACCGGGGAGCTGTTTTTT	CASSPRLAGGPVTGELFF
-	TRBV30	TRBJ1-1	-	TGTGCCTGGAGTAAGGGGGTTGCGAACACTGAAGCTTTCTTT	CAWSKGVANTEAFF
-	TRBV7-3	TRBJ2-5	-	TGTGCCAGCAGCTTAGAAGCTAGAGAAGAGACCCAGTACTTC	CASSLEAREETQYF
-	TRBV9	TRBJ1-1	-	TGTGCCAGCAGCGTAGTGACAGGGAACACTGAAGCTTTCTTT	CASSVVTGNTEAFF
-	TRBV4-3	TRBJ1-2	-	TGCGCCAGCAGCCAAGATCTAAACCGGGGCTACACCTTC	CASSQDLNRGYTF
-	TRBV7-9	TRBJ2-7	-	TGTGCCAGCAGCCGGGGACTTTACGAGCAGTACTTC	CASSRGLYEQYF
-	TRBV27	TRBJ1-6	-	TGTGCCAGCAGCCGAGCAGGGTATATCTCACCCCTCCACTTT	CASSRAGYISPLHF
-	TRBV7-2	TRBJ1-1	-	TGTGCCAGCAGACTCCAAGGACAGATGAACACTGAAGCTTTCTTT	CASRLQGQMNTEAFF
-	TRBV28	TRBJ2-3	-	TGTGCCAGCAGTTTAGCGGTAAGCACAGATACGCAGTATTTT	CASSLAVSTDTQYF
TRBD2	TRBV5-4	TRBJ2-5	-	TGTGCCAGCAGCTTAGCGGGGGGGATGGTCGAGACCCAGTACTTC	CASSLAGGMVETQYF
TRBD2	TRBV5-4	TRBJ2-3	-	TGTGCCAGCAGCTTAATTAGCGGGGGGACCACAGATACGCAGTATTTT	CASSLISGGTTDTQYF
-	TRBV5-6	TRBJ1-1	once	TGTGCCAGCGGCATATGGGGGGGATTTACTGAAGCTTTCTTT	CASGIWGGFTEAFF
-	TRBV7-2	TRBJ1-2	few	TGTGCCAGCAGCCTGGGGCGGACAGTGCTTGGCGACACCTTC	CASSLGRTVLGDTF
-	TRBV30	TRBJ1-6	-	TGTGCCTGGAGTCCAGGGTCATCTTCACCCCTCCACTTT	CAWSPGSSSPLHF
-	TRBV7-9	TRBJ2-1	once	TGTGCCAGCAGCGGCAGGGGGGCCGGCTACAATGAGCAGTTCTTC	CASSGRGAGYNEQFF
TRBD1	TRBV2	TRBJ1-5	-	TGTGCCAGCAGACTACAGGGGAGTAGCAATCAGCCCCAGCATTTT	CASRLQGSSNQPQHF
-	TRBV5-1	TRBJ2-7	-	TGCGCCAGCAGCGGGGGGACAGCCCACCTCTACGAGCAGTACTTC	CASSGGTAHLYEQYF
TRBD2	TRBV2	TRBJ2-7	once	TGTGCCAGCAGACCCACTTCGGGGACTAGCATCGAGCAGTACTTC	CASRPTSGTSIEQYF
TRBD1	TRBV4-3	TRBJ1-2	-	TGCGCCAGCAGTCTCAACCGGGACAGCGGCTACACCTTC	CASSLNRDSGYTF
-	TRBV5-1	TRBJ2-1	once	TGCGCCAGCAGCGTTTATAGCGGCGGTGAGCAGTTCTTC	CASSVYSGGEQFF
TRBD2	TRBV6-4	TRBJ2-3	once	TGTGCCAGCAGTGTCAGCGGGGGGGCCACAGATACGCAGTATTTT	CASSVSGGATDTQYF
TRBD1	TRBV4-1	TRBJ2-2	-	TGCGCCAGCAGCCAGCGGACAGGATCGGCCGGGGAGCTGTTTTTT	CASSQRTGSAGELFF
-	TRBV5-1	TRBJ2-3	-	TGCGCCAGCAGCTTGGAGGGGCCGGGCCCCCCAGATACGCAGTATTTT	CASSLEGPGPPDTQYF
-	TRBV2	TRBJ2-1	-	TGTGCCAGCAGTGAAGCCCCAAACAATGAGCAGTTCTTC	CASSEAPNNEQFF
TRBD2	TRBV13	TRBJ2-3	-	TGTGCCAGCAGCCCTATAGCGGGGAGCACAGATACGCAGTATTTT	CASSPIAGSTDTQYF
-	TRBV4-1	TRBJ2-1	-	TGCGCCAGCAGCCAAGAAGGAGGGGGGACAGTTGTGGGTGAGCAGTTCTTC	CASSQEGGGTVVGEQFF
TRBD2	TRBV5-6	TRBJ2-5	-	TGTGCCAGCAGCTTGGAACCGGGGGGAGAGACCCAGTACTTC	CASSLEPGGETQYF
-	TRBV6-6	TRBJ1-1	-	TGTGCCAGCAATACCCGGGAGCAGAACACTGAAGCTTTCTTT	CASNTREQNTEAFF
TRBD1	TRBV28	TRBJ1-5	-	TGTGCCAGCAGTCCCGGGACAGGGGGCTTTCAGCCCCAGCATTTT	CASSPGTGGFQPQHF
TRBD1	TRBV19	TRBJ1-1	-	TGTGCCAGTAGTATCGGGACAGGGAACACTGAAGCTTTCTTT	CASSIGTGNTEAFF
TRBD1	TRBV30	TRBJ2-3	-	TGTGCCTGGAGTAGGCAGGGGGAATGGGGAGATACGCAGTATTTT	CAWSRQGEWGDTQYF
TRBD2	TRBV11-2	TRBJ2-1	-	TGTGCCAGCGAGCGGGGGGTAGATGAGCAGTTCTTC	CASERGVDEQFF
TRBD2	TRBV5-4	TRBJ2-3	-	TGTGCCAGCAGCTTGAGACTAGCGGGGGCACTCACAGATACGCAGTATTTT	CASSLRLAGALTDTQYF
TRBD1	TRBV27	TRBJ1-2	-	TGTGCCAGCAGCCGACAGGGCCTAACTAACTATGGCTACACCTTC	CASSRQGLTNYGYTF
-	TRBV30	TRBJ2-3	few	TGTGCCTGGAGTACCGGGACTAGCACAGATACGCAGTATTTT	CAWSTGTSTDTQYF
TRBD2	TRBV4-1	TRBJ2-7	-	TGCGCCAGCAGCCAGGCCCTAGCGGGGGGTTACGAGCAGTACTTC	CASSQALAGGYEQYF
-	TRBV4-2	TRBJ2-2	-	TGTGCCAGCAGCCAAGATCCCGTAGAGCTCGCGAACACCGGGGAGCTGTTTTTT	CASSQDPVELANTGELFF
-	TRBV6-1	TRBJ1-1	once	TGTGCCAGCGTCGGGGGGGTGAACACTGAAGCTTTCTTT	CASVGGVNTEAFF
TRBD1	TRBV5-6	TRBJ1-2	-	TGTGCCAGCAGCCGTGACAGGGGGCAATATGGCTACACCTTC	CASSRDRGQYGYTF
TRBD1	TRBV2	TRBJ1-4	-	TGTGCCAGCTCCCCTGGGGGGACAGGGACGGAAAAACTGTTTTTT	CASSPGGTGTEKLFF
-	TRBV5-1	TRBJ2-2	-	TGCGCCAGCAGCTTCCGGACAGCCACCGGGGAGCTGTTTTTT	CASSFRTATGELFF